Each of the 8 T cell receptor beta chains below was sequenced from the same sample in a study of identical twins. TCRdb re-analysed the 5' RACE reads in MiXCR, keeping a single row per CDR3 protein. The repertoire holds a few hundred thousand distinct CDR3 sequences, with roughly 8.7% as singletons. The same sample was also studied in work on yellow fever vaccine responses in identical twins.

The sequenced material came from CD8+ T cells sorted from blood. These receptors were obtained from a woman between 18 and 30 years old in good health.

In this sample, this clonotype turned up a few times. Here the CDR3 DNA reads TGTGCCAGCAGCCCCCCGACAGGAGTGAACACTGAAGCTTTCTTT. This codes for CASSPPTGVNTEAFF. V is TRBV7-9 and J is TRBJ1-1, with a weak D call TRBD1 (6 bases). This CDR3 has 15 amino acids. Trimming took 5 bases from V and 0 from J, leaving 13 bases between them. CDR1 and CDR2 (germline): SEHNR, FQNEAQ (reference sequence). Full variable domain (remainder filled in from reference TRBV7-9 and TRBJ1-1): DTGVSQNPRHKITKRGQNVTFRCDPISEHNRLYWYRQTLGQGPEFLTYFQNEAQLEKSRLLSDRFSAERPKGSFSTLEIQRTEQGDSAMYLCASSPPTGVNTEAFFGQGTRLTVV.

This clonotype occurred many times. V and J are TRBV18 and TRBJ2-7, with D hard to call. Germline V gene lookup returns CDR1 KGHSH and CDR2 LQKENI. Trimming cost V 4 bases and J 2 bases, with 6 bases left between them. The CDR3 is made up of 12 amino acids. CDR3: CASSQFPYEQYF. The CDR3 region has the DNA TGTGCCAGCTCACAATTCCCCTACGAGCAGTACTTC. The complete variable domain, with remaining parts taken from reference TRBV18 and TRBJ2-7, reads NAGVMQNPRHLVRRRGQEARLRCSPMKGHSHVYWYRQLPEEGLKFMVYLQKENIIDESGMPKERFSAEFPKEGPSILRIQQVVRGDSAAYFCASSQFPYEQYFGPGTRLTVT.

This clonotype was detected a few times. This rearrangement joins TRBV6-1 to TRBJ1-1; D ambiguous. The germline V gene encodes CDR1 MNHNS and CDR2 SASEGT. This CDR3 has 12 residues. With 3 bases removed from V and 3 bases from J, the gap between germline ends came to 5 bases. CDR3 loop: CASSEGYTEAFF. The CDR3, as DNA: TGTGCCAGCAGTGAGGGGTACACTGAAGCTTTCTTT.

This clonotype showed up just a few times. The CDR3 reads CASSLSMTGSGNTIYF. The CDR3 DNA sequence: TGCGCCAGCAGCTTATCCATGACAGGGTCTGGAAACACCATATATTTT. This rearrangement joins TRBV5-1 to TRBJ1-3, with 7 bases identical to TRBD1. The CDR3 runs 16 residues. The V and J ends lost 2 bases and 1 base, in that order; junction bases with no gene match: 6. Germline V gene lookup returns CDR1 SGHRS and CDR2 YFSETQ.

As DNA, the CDR3 is TGTGCCAGCAGCGTAGCTGTAGCGGGAGTGAACACCGGGGAGCTGTTTTTT. Protein sequence: CASSVAVAGVNTGELFF. The chain has TRBV9 and TRBJ2-2; TRBD2 matches 9 bases. CDR3 length: 17 amino acids. With 0 bases clipped from V and 1 base from J, the junction kept 4 bases outside the gene matches. Germline CDR1 SGDLS, CDR2 YYNGEE.

This clonotype was seen at least ten times. The chain couples TRBV4-1 to TRBJ2-1; D gene uncertain. The V end was cut by 1 base, the J end by 6 bases, with 7 bases between. Per the germline V gene, CDR1 is MGHRA and CDR2 is YSYEKL. The CDR3 spans 13 residues. For the CDR3, the DNA is TGCGCCAGCAGCCAAGGGTATATCAATGAGCAGTTCTTC. It is translated as CASSQGYINEQFF.

This clonotype was observed at least ten times. The chain is built from TRBV27 and TRBJ2-1; maybe TRBD2 (5 bases). Germline V lookup: CDR1 MNHEY, CDR2 SMNVEV (reference sequence). This CDR3 comprises 12 residues. Trimming took off 4 bases at V and 10 bases at J, with 11 bases between the two ends. The CDR3 reads CASSSLLAEQFF. DNA for the CDR3: TGTGCCAGCAGTTCTCTTCTAGCCGAGCAGTTCTTC.

This sequence joins TRBV5-6 and TRBJ2-7; 10 bases match TRBD2. The CDR3 spans 16 residues. The V gene end was trimmed by 5 bases and the J gene end by 3 bases; junction bases not matched to a gene: 11. Looked up from germline, CDR1 is SGHDT and CDR2 is YYEEEE. CDR3 sequence (DNA): TGTGCCAGCAGTCTAACCCAGCGGGAGGGAAGCTACGAGCAGTACTTC. Translating gives CASSLTQREGSYEQYF.